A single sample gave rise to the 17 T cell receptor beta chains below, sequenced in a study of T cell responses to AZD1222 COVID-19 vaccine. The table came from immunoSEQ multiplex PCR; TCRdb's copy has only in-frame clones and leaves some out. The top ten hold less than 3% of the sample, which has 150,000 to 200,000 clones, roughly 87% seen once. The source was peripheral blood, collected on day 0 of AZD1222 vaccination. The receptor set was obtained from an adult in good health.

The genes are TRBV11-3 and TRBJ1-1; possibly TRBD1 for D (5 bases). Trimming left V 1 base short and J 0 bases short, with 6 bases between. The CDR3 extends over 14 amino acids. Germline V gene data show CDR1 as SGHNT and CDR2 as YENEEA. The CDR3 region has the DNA TGTGCCAGCAGCTTAGGGGGGTTGAACACTGAAGCTTTCTTT. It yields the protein CASSLGGLNTEAFF.

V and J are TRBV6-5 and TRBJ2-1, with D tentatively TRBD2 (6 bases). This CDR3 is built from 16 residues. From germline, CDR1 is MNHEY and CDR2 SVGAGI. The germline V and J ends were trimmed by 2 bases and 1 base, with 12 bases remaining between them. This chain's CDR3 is CASSYALARSYNEQFF. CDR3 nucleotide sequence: TGTGCCAGCAGTTACGCCCTAGCGCGGTCCTACAATGAGCAGTTCTTC.

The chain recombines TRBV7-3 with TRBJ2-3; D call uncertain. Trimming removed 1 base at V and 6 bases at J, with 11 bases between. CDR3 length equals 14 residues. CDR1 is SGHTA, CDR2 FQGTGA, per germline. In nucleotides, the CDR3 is TGTGCCAGCAGCTTAATGAGTTCTTTCGATACGCAGTATTTT. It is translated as CASSLMSSFDTQYF.

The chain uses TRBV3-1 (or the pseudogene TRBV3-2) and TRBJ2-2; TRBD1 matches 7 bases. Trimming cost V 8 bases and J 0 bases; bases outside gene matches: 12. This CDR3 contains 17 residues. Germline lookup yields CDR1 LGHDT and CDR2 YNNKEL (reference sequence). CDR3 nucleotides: TGTGCCAGCCGAGACAGGGTGGGCCTTTCGAACACCGGGGAGCTGTTTTTT. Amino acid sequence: CASRDRVGLSNTGELFF.

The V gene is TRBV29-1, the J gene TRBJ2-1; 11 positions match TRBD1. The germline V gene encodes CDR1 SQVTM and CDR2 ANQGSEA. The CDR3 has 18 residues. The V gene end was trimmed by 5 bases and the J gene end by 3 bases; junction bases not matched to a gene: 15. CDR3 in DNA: TGCAGCGTTTCCAAGGGAATACCGGGACAGGGGGGCTACAATGAGCAGTTCTTC. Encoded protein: CSVSKGIPGQGGYNEQFF.

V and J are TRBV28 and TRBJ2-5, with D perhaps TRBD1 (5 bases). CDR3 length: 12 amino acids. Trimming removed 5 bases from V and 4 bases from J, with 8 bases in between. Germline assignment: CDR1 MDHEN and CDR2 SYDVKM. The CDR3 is CASSNRRETQYF. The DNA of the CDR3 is TGTGCCAGCAGTAACAGGAGAGAGACCCAGTACTTC.

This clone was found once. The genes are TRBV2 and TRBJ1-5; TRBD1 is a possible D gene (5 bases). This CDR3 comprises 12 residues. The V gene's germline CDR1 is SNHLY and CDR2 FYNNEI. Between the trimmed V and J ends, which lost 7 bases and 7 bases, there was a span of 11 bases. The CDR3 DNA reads TGTGCCAGCAACCTCCCAGGGCAGCCCCAGCATTTT. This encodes CASNLPGQPQHF.

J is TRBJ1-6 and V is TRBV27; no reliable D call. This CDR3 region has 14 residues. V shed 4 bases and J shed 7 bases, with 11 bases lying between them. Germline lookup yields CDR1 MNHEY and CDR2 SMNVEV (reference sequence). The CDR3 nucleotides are TGTGCCAGCAGTTGGGCACGGTCAAATTCACCCCTCCACTTT. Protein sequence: CASSWARSNSPLHF.

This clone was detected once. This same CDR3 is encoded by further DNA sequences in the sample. In DNA, the CDR3 is TGCGCCAGCAGCCCATCACAAGAGACCCAGTACTTC. This sequence encodes CASSPSQETQYF. V gene TRBV5-1 combines with J gene TRBJ2-5; no clear D gene. V lost 4 bases, J lost 2 bases, and 6 bases lay in between. CDR3 size: 12 residues. Per germline, CDR1 SGHRS and CDR2 YFSETQ.

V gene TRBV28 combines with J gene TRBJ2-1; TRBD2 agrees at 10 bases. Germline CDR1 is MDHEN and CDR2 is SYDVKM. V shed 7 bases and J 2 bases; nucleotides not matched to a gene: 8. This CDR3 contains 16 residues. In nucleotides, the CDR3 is TGTGCCAGCAAAACTAGCGGGACTACGGCCTACAATGAGCAGTTCTTC. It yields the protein CASKTSGTTAYNEQFF.

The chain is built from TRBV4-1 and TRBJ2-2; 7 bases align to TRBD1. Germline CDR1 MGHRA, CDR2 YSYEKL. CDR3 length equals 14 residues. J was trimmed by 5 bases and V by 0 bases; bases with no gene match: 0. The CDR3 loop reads CASSQEQGTGELFF. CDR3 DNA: TGCGCCAGCAGCCAAGAACAGGGGACCGGGGAGCTGTTTTTT.

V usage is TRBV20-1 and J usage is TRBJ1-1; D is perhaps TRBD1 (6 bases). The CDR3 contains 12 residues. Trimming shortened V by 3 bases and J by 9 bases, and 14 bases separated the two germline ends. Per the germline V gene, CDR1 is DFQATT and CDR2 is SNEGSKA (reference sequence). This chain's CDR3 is CSASGGAPKAFF. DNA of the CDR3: TGCAGTGCTAGTGGGGGGGCGCCAAAAGCTTTCTTT.

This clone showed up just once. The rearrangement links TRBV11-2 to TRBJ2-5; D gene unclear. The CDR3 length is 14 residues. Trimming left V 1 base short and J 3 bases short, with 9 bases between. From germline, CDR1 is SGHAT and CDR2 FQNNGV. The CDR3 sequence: CASSLAHSKETQYF. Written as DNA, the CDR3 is TGTGCCAGCAGCTTAGCCCACAGCAAAGAGACCCAGTACTTC.

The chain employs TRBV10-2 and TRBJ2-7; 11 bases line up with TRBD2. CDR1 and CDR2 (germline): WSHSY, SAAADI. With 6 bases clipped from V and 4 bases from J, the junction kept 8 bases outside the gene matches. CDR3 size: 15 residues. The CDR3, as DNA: TGCGCCAGCAGGGAGACTAGCGGGATAGGATACGAGCAGTACTTC. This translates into CASRETSGIGYEQYF.

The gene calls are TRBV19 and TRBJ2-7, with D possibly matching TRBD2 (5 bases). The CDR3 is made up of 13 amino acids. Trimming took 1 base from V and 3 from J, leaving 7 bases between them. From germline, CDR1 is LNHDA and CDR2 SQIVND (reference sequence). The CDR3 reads CASSIGGHYEQYF. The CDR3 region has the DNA TGTGCCAGTAGTATAGGCGGGCACTACGAGCAGTACTTC. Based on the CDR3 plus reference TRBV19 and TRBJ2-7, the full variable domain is DGGITQSPKYLFRKEGQNVTLSCEQNLNHDAMYWYRQDPGQGLRLIYYSQIVNDFQKGDIAEGYSVSREKKESFPLTVTSAQKNPTAFYLCASSIGGHYEQYFGPGTRLTVT.

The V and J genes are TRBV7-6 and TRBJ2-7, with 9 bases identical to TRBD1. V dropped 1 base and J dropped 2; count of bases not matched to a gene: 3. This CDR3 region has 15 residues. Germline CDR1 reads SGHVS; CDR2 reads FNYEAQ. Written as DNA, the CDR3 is TGTGCCAGCAGCTTAGACAGGGGGCTCACCTACGAGCAGTACTTC. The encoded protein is CASSLDRGLTYEQYF.

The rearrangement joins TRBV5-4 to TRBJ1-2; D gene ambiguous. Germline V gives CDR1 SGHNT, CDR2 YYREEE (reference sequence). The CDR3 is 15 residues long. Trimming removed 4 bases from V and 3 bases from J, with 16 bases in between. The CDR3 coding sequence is TGTGCCAGCAGCCAAGGCCGCAGGAAACACTATGGCTACACCTTC. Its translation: CASSQGRRKHYGYTF.